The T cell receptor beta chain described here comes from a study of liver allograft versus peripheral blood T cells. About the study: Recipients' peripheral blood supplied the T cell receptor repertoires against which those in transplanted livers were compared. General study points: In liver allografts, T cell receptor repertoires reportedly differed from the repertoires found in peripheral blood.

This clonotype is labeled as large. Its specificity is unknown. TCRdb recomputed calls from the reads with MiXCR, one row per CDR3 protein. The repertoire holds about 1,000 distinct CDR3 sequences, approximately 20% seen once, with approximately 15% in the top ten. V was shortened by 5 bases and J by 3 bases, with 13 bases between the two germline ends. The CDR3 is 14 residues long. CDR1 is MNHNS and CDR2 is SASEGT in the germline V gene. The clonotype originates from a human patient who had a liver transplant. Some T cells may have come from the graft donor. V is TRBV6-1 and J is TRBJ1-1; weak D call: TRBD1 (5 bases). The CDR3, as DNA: TGTGCCAGCAGTCAGGGTTCTTTTGACACTGAAGCTTTCTTT. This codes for CASSQGSFDTEAFF.